A single T cell receptor (beta chain) is shown here with its context. This sample was taken from a study of graft-versus-host responses after intestinal transplantation. General study points: Researchers found GvH clones in recipient marrow, and some showed up first in ileum or blood.

The data were produced by immunoSEQ multiplex PCR, yet TCRdb's version contains in-frame clones alone and is incomplete. Of about 15,000 clones in the sample, 30% to 40% were seen once. Trimming took off 1 base at V and 2 bases at J, with 9 bases between the two ends. The CDR3 is 15 amino acids. Germline assignment: CDR1 MDHEN and CDR2 SYDVKM. This rearrangement joins TRBV28 to TRBJ2-1, with D perhaps being TRBD1 or TRBD2 (6 bases each). The specimen comprised alloreactive CD4+ T cells from a mixed lymphocyte reaction culture, sampled before intestinal transplant. Subset noted: CFSE-low proliferating T cells sorted from roughly 6-day pre-transplant mixed lymphocyte reaction (GvH or HvG direction). This TCR derives from a human patient who received an intestinal transplant. DNA of the CDR3: TGTGCCAGCAGTTTATCCGGGGGCCCCTACAATGAGCAGTTCTTC. Amino acids: CASSLSGGPYNEQFF.